Sequencing of this T cell receptor beta chain was carried out in a study of long-term antiretroviral therapy in people with HIV. Trimming took off 2 bases at V and 6 bases at J, with 16 bases between the two ends. Germline values: CDR1 GTSNPN, CDR2 SVGIG (reference sequence). CDR3 length equals 15 residues. immunoSEQ v3.0 was run at survey level. In sequencing, roughly 40,000-55,000 T-cell genomes per sample were targeted. The table came from immunoSEQ multiplex PCR; TCRdb's copy has only in-frame clones and leaves some out. Of 25,000 to 30,000 clones listed, around 79% are singletons. As for this clone: Antigen unknown.

Each contributor possessed a minimum of one pre-ART and a minimum of two post-ART PBMC samples. Study-wide results and caveats: Dominating the repertoire at all time points were the clones that expanded before ART. Information on adherence to ART, viral resistance or therapy changes was unavailable.

The J gene is TRBJ1-4, the V gene TRBV30, with a possible D match to TRBD1 (6 bases). This receptor was taken from a woman in her thirties with HIV. This specimen was unsorted PBMCs, taken 1.1 years before starting antiretroviral therapy. DNA of the CDR3: TGTGCCTGGAGTAGGGGGGGGCAGGGTTATGAAAAACTGTTTTTT. The encoded protein is CAWSRGGQGYEKLFF.